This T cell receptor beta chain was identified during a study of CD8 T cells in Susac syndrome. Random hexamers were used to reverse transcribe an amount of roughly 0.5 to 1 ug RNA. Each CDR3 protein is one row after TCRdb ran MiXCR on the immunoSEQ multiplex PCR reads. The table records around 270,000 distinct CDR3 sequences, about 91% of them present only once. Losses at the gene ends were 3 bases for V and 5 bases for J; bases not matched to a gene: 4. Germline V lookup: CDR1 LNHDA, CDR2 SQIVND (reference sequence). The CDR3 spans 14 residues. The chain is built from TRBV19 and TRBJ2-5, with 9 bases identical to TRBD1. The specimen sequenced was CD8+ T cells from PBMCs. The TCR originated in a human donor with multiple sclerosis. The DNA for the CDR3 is TGTGCCAGTAGTATGGACAGGGGCGGCGAGACCCAGTACTTC. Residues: CASSMDRGGETQYF.